This record concerns one T cell receptor beta chain sequence. Its specificity is unknown. The CDR3 runs 17 residues. J was trimmed by 6 bases and V by 3 bases; bases with no gene match: 14. CDR1 MDHEN and CDR2 SYDVKM come from the germline V gene. The source of the sample is a study of shared clonotypes between healthy human individuals. Study overall: Donors were a couple of women and a few men aged 18 to 49. Broader study findings: Few donors restricted represented genetic and exposure-history diversity.

Some clones are missing from TCRdb's copy, which holds only in-frame ones; the method was immunoSEQ multiplex PCR. Among about 2.4 million clones listed, roughly 93% were seen once. Donors, without exception, were Caucasian adults residing in Nashville, Tennessee. Sequencing was carried out using naive CD4+ T cells from PBMCs. Subset reported: CD45RA+ positively selected. The chain combines TRBV28 with TRBJ2-3, with 8 bases lining up with TRBD2. The clonotype originates from a man aged 18 to 29 in good health. Some clones in this sample may be carry-over from other donors' samples. DNA of the CDR3: TGTGCCAGCAGTTTCTCTTCGCGGGAGGCCGTTGGGGATACGCAGTATTTT. This gives the protein CASSFSSREAVGDTQYF.